Below, 22 T cell receptor beta chains from the same sample are listed, as sequenced in a study of OX40 agonist ivuxolimab in advanced cancers. The method was immunoSEQ multiplex PCR; TCRdb's version includes in-frame clones alone and lacks a portion of them. The repertoire has 77,000 or so clones, more than 90% of them found once; the top ten carry 0.37%. The specimen was CD4+ or CD8+ T cells sorted from blood, collected in a trial of the OX40 agonist ivuxolimab. Every receptor here comes from an adult with an advanced solid tumor such as melanoma, head and neck, liver or kidney cancer.

The chain combines TRBV21-1 with TRBJ2-5; the table's D call, TRBD2, was not checked against the DNA. TRBV21-1 is classified as a pseudogene. The CDR3 length is 21 residues. The CDR3 region is CASSKGPKHSSGGALGETQYF. CDR3 bases: TGTGCCAGCAGCAAAGGTCCAAAGCATTCAAGCGGGGGGGCCCTTGGAGAGACCCAGTACTTC.

The V call is TRBV5-6, the J call TRBJ2-1, with 9 bases aligning to TRBD2. V trimming: 2 bases; J trimming: 1 base; junction bases outside the gene matches: 4. CDR3 length: 16 residues. Looked up from germline, CDR1 is SGHDT and CDR2 is YYEEEE. CDR3 nucleotide sequence: TGTGCCAGCAGCTTTAGCGGGAGTGGGTCCTACAATGAGCAGTTCTTC. Translation gives CASSFSGSGSYNEQFF.

This sequence joins TRBV9 and TRBJ1-1; the D gene is possibly TRBD1 (5 bases). The CDR3 length is 15 residues. The V end lost 3 bases, the J end lost 1 base, and 13 bases lay between the germline ends. CDR1 SGDLS and CDR2 YYNGEE come from the germline V gene. In nucleotides, the CDR3 is TGTGCCAGCAGCGCCGGGGGAGAGCGGAACACTGAAGCTTTCTTT. This translates into CASSAGGERNTEAFF.

The chain couples TRBV7-9 to TRBJ1-1, with TRBD1 as a possible D gene (5 bases). Trimming shortened V by 2 bases and J by 0 bases, and 10 bases separated the two germline ends. Germline assignment: CDR1 SEHNR and CDR2 FQNEAQ (reference sequence). The CDR3 runs to 15 residues. CDR3 protein: CASSLQGTMNTEAFF. The CDR3 nucleotides are TGTGCCAGCAGCTTACAGGGTACTATGAACACTGAAGCTTTCTTT.

Concerning this clone: Other nucleotide sequences from this sample produce the same CDR3. The CDR3 DNA follows: TGCAGTGCTAGAGATCGAGAGACCCAGTACTTC. As protein: CSARDRETQYF. The genes are TRBV20-1 and TRBJ2-5, with D uncertain. This CDR3 spans 11 amino acids. Trimming removed 0 bases at V and 4 bases at J, with 3 bases between. The germline CDR1 and CDR2 sequences are DFQATT and SNEGSKA (reference sequence).

The chain joins TRBV7-2 to TRBJ2-1; D remains unclear. Between the trimmed V and J ends, which lost 2 bases and 6 bases, there was a span of 11 bases. The CDR3 is 14 residues long. CDR1 is SGHTA and CDR2 is FQGNSA in the germline V gene. The CDR3 reads CASSLFLDPNEQFF. CDR3 bases: TGTGCCAGCAGCTTATTTCTAGATCCCAATGAGCAGTTCTTC. Full variable domain (missing parts from reference TRBV7-2 and TRBJ2-1): GAGVSQSPSNKVTEKGKDVELRCDPISGHTALYWYRQSLGQGLEFLIYFQGNSAPDKSGLPSDRFSAERTGGSVSTLTIQRTQQEDSAVYLCASSLFLDPNEQFFGPGTRLTVL.

The rearrangement links TRBV7-2 to TRBJ1-2; D unclear. Germline lookup yields CDR1 SGHTA and CDR2 FQGNSA. This CDR3 has 12 residues. Trimming removed 1 base from V and 2 bases from J, with 2 bases in between. DNA for the CDR3: TGTGCCAGCAGCTTAGAGAACTATGGCTACACCTTC. Protein: CASSLENYGYTF.

This CDR3 is CASSQARLTRETQYF. CDR3 in DNA: TGCGCCAGCAGCCAAGCCCGCTTAACCCGAGAGACCCAGTACTTC. This rearrangement joins TRBV4-1 to TRBJ2-5; no reliable D call. The CDR3 runs 15 residues. Trimming removed 1 base at V and 4 bases at J, with 13 bases between. The germline V gene encodes CDR1 MGHRA and CDR2 YSYEKL.

This chain joins TRBV29-1 and TRBJ1-6; D might be TRBD1 (5 bases). The CDR3 length is 14 residues. Germline V lookup: CDR1 SQVTM, CDR2 ANQGSEA. Trimming removed 5 bases at V and 4 bases at J, with 12 bases between. The CDR3 DNA reads TGCAGCGTTCAGGGCGGTGATTATAATTCACCCCTCCACTTT. This codes for CSVQGGDYNSPLHF.

The rearrangement uses TRBV9 and TRBJ2-3, with D uncertain. Germline CDR1 reads SGDLS; CDR2 reads YYNGEE. V was trimmed by 4 bases and J by 5 bases, leaving 14 bases between them. The CDR3 has 14 residues. In DNA, the CDR3 is TGTGCCAGCAGCCGGACCCTATCGATAGATACGCAGTATTTT. Translating it yields CASSRTLSIDTQYF.

The V gene is TRBV2, the J gene TRBJ2-7; 9 positions agree with TRBD1. The germline gives CDR1 SNHLY, CDR2 FYNNEI. V was pared by 4 bases and J by 2 bases, with 9 bases of the junction left unmatched. This CDR3 spans 16 amino acids. Here the CDR3 reads CASSAGTGRIAYEQYF. The CDR3, as DNA: TGTGCCAGCAGTGCCGGGACAGGGCGAATCGCCTACGAGCAGTACTTC.

The J gene is TRBJ1-5, the V gene TRBV6-4; tentatively, D is TRBD1 (5 bases). In germline, CDR1 is MRHNA, CDR2 SNTAGT. The CDR3 is 14 residues long. V was clipped by 0 bases and J by 6 bases, with 9 bases between them. CDR3 residues: CASSDSMGVQPQHF. For the CDR3, the DNA is TGTGCCAGCAGTGACTCGATGGGGGTTCAGCCCCAGCATTTT.

In the case of this clone: This sample also contains other DNA sequences that code for the same CDR3. The V gene is TRBV28, the J gene TRBJ2-7; D gene uncertain. V shed 5 bases and J shed 3 bases, with 11 bases lying between them. The length of the CDR3 is 13 residues. In germline, CDR1 is MDHEN, CDR2 SYDVKM. The CDR3 coding sequence is TGTGCCAGCAGTCCCCCTCCCCTCTACGAGCAGTACTTC. Its protein product is CASSPPPLYEQYF.

The chain recombines TRBV6-5 with TRBJ2-7; 11 nucleotides agree with TRBD2. The germline V gene has CDR1 MNHEY and CDR2 SVGAGI. This CDR3 is 15 amino acids long. J was trimmed by 4 bases and V by 6 bases; bases with no gene match: 8. The CDR3 spells CASSSTSGRTYEQYF. The CDR3 DNA reads TGTGCCAGCAGCTCAACTAGCGGGAGAACGTACGAGCAGTACTTC.

The V gene is TRBV5-1, the J gene TRBJ1-1; the D is unclear. This CDR3 contains 14 residues. CDR1 and CDR2 (germline): SGHRS, YFSETQ. V lost 0 bases and J lost 0, with 6 bases in between. Here the CDR3 DNA reads TGCGCCAGCAGCTTGGAAGGAGTGAACACTGAAGCTTTCTTT. It specifies CASSLEGVNTEAFF.

The CDR3 region is CASSSGLAGDEQFF. As DNA, the CDR3 is TGTGCCAGCTCATCGGGACTAGCGGGAGATGAGCAGTTCTTC. The chain carries TRBV18 and TRBJ2-1; 14 bases align to TRBD2. After removal of 5 bases from V and 8 bases from J, the junction contained 2 bases not matched to a gene. The germline V gene encodes CDR1 KGHSH and CDR2 LQKENI. The CDR3 runs to 14 residues. Variable domain in full (rest from reference TRBV18 and TRBJ2-1): NAGVMQNPRHLVRRRGQEARLRCSPMKGHSHVYWYRQLPEEGLKFMVYLQKENIIDESGMPKERFSAEFPKEGPSILRIQQVVRGDSAAYFCASSSGLAGDEQFFGPGTRLTVL.

V and J are TRBV4-3 and TRBJ2-1; a possible D gene is TRBD1 (6 bases). V gave up 3 bases and J gave up 10 bases, with 10 bases separating them. The CDR3 runs 12 residues. Germline V gene lookup returns CDR1 LGHNA and CDR2 YSLEER. The CDR3 spells CASSQTGTEQFF. Written as DNA, the CDR3 is TGCGCCAGCAGCCAGACCGGGACAGAGCAGTTCTTC.

The rearrangement links TRBV5-1 to TRBJ1-4, with TRBD1 matching over 8 bases. The CDR3 spans 14 residues. CDR1 and CDR2 (germline): SGHRS, YFSETQ. The J segment lost 7 bases and the V segment lost 2 bases, leaving 4 bases of the junction unmatched. The CDR3 nucleotides read TGCGCCAGCAGCTTTTCAGGGGGCGGTGAAAAACTGTTTTTT. Residues: CASSFSGGGEKLFF.

The chain is built from TRBV6-1 and TRBJ1-2; D is undetermined. From germline, CDR1 is MNHNS and CDR2 SASEGT. The CDR3 runs 14 residues. Trimming left V 6 bases short and J 9 bases short, with 20 bases between. The CDR3 DNA is TGTGCCAGCAGAAGAGGTAGGGAACAATGGAGCTACACCTTC. It yields the protein CASRRGREQWSYTF.

CDR3 sequence (DNA): TGTGCCAGCAGTTACTCGACTGGATTCGAGCAGTACTTC. Translation gives CASSYSTGFEQYF. The J gene is TRBJ2-7, the V gene TRBV6-6; D gene ambiguous. Germline CDR1 is MNHNY and CDR2 is SVGAGI (reference sequence). V was pared by 0 bases and J by 6 bases, with 9 bases between. The CDR3 contains 13 residues.

V is TRBV7-2 and J is TRBJ1-1; no definite D call. There are 14 residues in the CDR3. Trimming removed 5 bases from V and 1 base from J, with 11 bases in between. The germline gives CDR1 SGHTA, CDR2 FQGNSA. The DNA for the CDR3 is TGTGCCAGCAGCCCCGGGTTATCGAACACTGAAGCTTTCTTT. Translating gives CASSPGLSNTEAFF.

The V call is TRBV4-3, the J call TRBJ2-5, with 8 bases lining up with TRBD1. The germline V gene encodes CDR1 LGHNA and CDR2 YSLEER. The trim removed 0 bases at V and 2 bases at J, leaving 5 bases unmatched. There are 16 residues in the CDR3. CDR3 protein: CASSQDGRQGQETQYF. CDR3 coding DNA: TGCGCCAGCAGCCAAGACGGAAGACAGGGGCAAGAGACCCAGTACTTC.